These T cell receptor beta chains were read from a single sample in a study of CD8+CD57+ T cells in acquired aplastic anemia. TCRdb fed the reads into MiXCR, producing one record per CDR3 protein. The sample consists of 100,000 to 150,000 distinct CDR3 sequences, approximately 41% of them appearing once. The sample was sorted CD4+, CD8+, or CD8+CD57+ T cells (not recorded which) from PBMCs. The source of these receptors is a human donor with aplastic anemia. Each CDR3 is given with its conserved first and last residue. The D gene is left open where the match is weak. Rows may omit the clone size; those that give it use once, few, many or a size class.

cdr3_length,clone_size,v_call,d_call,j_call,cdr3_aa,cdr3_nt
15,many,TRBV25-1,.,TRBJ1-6,CASRAAGLYNSPLHF,TGTGCCAGCAGGGCCGCAGGGCTCTATAATTCACCCCTCCACTTT
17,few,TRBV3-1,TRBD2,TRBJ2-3,CASSWGTGGQSQDTQYF,TGTGCCAGCAGCTGGGGGACGGGGGGGCAAAGTCAAGATACGCAGTATTTT
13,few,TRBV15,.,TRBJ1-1,CATSRTGNTEAFF,TGTGCCACCAGCAGAACAGGGAACACTGAAGCTTTCTTT
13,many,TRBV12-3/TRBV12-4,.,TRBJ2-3,CASSLVDPDTQYF,TGTGCCAGCAGTTTGGTCGATCCAGATACGCAGTATTTT
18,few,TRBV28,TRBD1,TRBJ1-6,CASRERGQPVAYNSPPHF,TGTGCCAGCAGAGAACGGGGACAGCCAGTCGCCTATAATTCACCCCCCCACTTT
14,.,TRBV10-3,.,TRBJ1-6,CASSPQRGGSPLHF,TGTGCCAGCAGTCCTCAACGGGGGGGTTCACCCCTCCACTTT
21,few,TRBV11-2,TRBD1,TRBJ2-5,CASSPDSDRGGLPSVKETQYF,TGTGCCAGCAGCCCCGATAGCGACAGGGGAGGACTTCCGAGTGTTAAAGAGACCCAGTACTTC
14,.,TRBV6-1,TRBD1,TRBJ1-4,CASSKQGIGEKLFF,TGTGCCAGCAGCAAACAGGGGATCGGCGAAAAACTGTTTTTT
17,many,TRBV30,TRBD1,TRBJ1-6,CAWRGTGRSSYNSPLHF,TGTGCCTGGAGAGGGACAGGGCGAAGCTCCTATAATTCACCCCTCCACTTT
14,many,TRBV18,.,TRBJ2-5,CASSPPTSRETQYF,TGTGCCAGCTCACCACCGACTTCGCGAGAGACCCAGTACTTC
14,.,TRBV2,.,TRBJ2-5,CATSDRSFQETQYF,TGTGCCACCAGTGATCGCAGTTTCCAAGAGACCCAGTACTTC
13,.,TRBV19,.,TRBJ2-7,CASMASDAYEQYF,TGTGCCAGTATGGCCAGTGACGCCTACGAGCAGTACTTC
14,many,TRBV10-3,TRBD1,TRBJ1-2,CAISDREGNYGYTF,TGTGCCATCAGCGACAGGGAGGGGAACTATGGCTACACCTTC
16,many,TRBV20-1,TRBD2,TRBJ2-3,CSARDRAGGITDTQYF,TGCAGTGCTAGAGATCGGGCGGGGGGCATCACAGATACGCAGTATTTT
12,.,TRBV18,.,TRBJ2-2,CASSPRGAELFF,TGTGCCAGCTCACCACGGGGGGCCGAGCTGTTTTTT
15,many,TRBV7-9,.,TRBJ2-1,CASKGGDGVYNEQFF,TGTGCCAGCAAAGGGGGGGACGGAGTCTACAATGAGCAGTTCTTC
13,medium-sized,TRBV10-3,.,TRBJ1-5,CAISVESNQPQHF,TGTGCCATCAGTGTAGAAAGCAATCAGCCCCAGCATTTT
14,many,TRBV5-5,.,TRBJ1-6,CASSLAAESSPLHF,TGTGCCAGCAGCTTGGCGGCAGAGTCTTCACCCCTCCACTTT
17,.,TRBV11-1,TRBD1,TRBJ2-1,CASSRRYSGQFLNEQFF,TGTGCCAGCAGCCGAAGATACTCGGGACAGTTCCTCAATGAGCAGTTCTTC
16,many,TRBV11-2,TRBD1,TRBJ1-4,CASSLEGTGTNEKLFF,TGTGCCAGCAGCTTAGAAGGGACAGGCACTAATGAAAAACTGTTTTTT
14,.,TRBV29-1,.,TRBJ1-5,CSVEGKEGNQPQHF,TGCAGCGTGGAGGGGAAAGAGGGCAATCAGCCCCAGCATTTT
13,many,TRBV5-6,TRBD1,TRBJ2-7,CASSLNRGYEQYF,TGTGCCAGCAGCTTGAACAGGGGATACGAGCAGTACTTC
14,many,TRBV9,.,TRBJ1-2,CASSVVEEGYGYTF,TGTGCCAGCAGCGTAGTGGAGGAAGGGTACGGCTACACCTTC
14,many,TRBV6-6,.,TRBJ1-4,CASSYPGHPLELFF,TGTGCCAGCAGTTATCCGGGACATCCGCTTGAACTGTTTTTT
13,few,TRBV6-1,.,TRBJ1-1,CASGPSGGSEAFF,TGTGCCAGCGGACCCAGTGGTGGCTCTGAAGCTTTCTTT
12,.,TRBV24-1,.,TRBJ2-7,CATSDFSYEQYF,TGTGCCACCAGTGATTTTTCCTACGAGCAGTACTTC
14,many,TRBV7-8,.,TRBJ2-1,CASSLGKPYNEQFF,TGTGCCAGCAGCTTAGGCAAGCCCTACAATGAGCAGTTCTTC
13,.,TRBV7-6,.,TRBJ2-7,CASSRAEVYEQYF,TGTGCCAGCAGCCGCGCGGAGGTCTACGAGCAGTACTTC
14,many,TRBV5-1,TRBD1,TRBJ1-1,CASSLARQGIEAFF,TGCGCCAGCAGCTTGGCCCGACAGGGGATTGAAGCTTTCTTT
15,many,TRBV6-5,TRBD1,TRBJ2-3,CASSSRQGMLDTQYF,TGTGCCAGCAGTTCTCGACAGGGGATGTTAGATACGCAGTATTTT
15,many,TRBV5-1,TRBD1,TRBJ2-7,CASSSRTGNSYEQYF,TGCGCCAGCAGCTCTAGGACAGGGAACTCCTACGAGCAGTACTTC
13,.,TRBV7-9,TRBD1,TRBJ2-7,CASSYGTGYEQYF,TGTGCCAGCAGCTATGGGACAGGGTACGAGCAGTACTTC
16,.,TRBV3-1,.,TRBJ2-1,CASSQELQGYYNEQFF,TGTGCCAGCAGCCAAGAGTTACAGGGATATTACAATGAGCAGTTCTTC
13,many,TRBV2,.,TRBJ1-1,CASRGGDLEVAFF,TGTGCCAGCAGGGGCGGCGACCTCGAGGTAGCTTTCTTT
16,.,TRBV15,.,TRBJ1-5,CATSRDRAGGNQPQHF,TGTGCCACCAGCAGAGATCGGGCGGGGGGCAATCAGCCCCAGCATTTT
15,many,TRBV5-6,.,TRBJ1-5,CASSFFDRSGQPQHF,TGTGCCAGCAGCTTCTTCGACAGATCCGGTCAGCCCCAGCATTTT
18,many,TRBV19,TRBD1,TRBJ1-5,CASSIGRRQGISNQPQHF,TGTGCCAGTAGTATAGGCCGGCGACAGGGGATTAGCAATCAGCCCCAGCATTTT
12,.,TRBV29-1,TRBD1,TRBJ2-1,CSDRQGRDEQFF,TGCAGCGACAGACAGGGAAGGGATGAGCAGTTCTTC
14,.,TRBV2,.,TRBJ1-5,CASSVKRGNQPQHF,TGTGCCAGCAGCGTCAAGAGGGGCAATCAGCCCCAGCATTTT
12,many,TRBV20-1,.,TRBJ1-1,CSARTGRTEAFF,TGCAGTGCGAGAACAGGGAGGACTGAAGCTTTCTTT
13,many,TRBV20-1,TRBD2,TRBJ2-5,CSARTSGTETQYF,TGCAGTGCTCGGACTAGCGGGACAGAGACCCAGTACTTC
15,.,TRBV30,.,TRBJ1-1,CAWNWIGGGGTEAFF,TGTGCCTGGAATTGGATTGGGGGTGGAGGCACTGAAGCTTTCTTT
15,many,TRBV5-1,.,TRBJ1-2,CASSSVEGGNYGYTF,TGCGCCAGCAGCAGCGTCGAGGGAGGGAACTATGGCTACACCTTC
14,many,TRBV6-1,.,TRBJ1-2,CASSTPPDWDGYTF,TGTGCCAGCAGTACTCCTCCGGATTGGGATGGCTACACCTTC
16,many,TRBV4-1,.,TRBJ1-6,CASSRLGGSYNSPLHF,TGCGCCAGCAGCCGTTTGGGTGGTTCCTATAATTCACCCCTCCACTTT
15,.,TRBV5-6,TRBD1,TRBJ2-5,CASKIGQGGGETQYF,TGTGCCAGCAAGATAGGACAGGGCGGCGGAGAGACCCAGTACTTC
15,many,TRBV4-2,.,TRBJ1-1,CASSPSLGMNTEAFF,TGTGCCAGCAGCCCCTCCTTGGGAATGAACACTGAAGCTTTCTTT
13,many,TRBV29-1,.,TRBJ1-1,CSVEEGSYTEAFF,TGCAGCGTTGAAGAAGGGAGCTACACTGAAGCTTTCTTT
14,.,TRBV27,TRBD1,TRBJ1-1,CASRKDRSNAEAFF,TGTGCCAGCAGAAAGGACAGGTCGAACGCTGAAGCTTTCTTT
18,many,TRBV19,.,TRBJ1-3,CASTKGFGRLNSGNTIYF,TGTGCCAGTACGAAGGGGTTTGGACGGCTAAACTCTGGAAACACCATATATTTT